This T cell receptor beta chain stems from a study of post-analysis software for immune sequencing data. A note on this clonotype: Its antigen is undetermined. The junction and the germline gene differ at one end; a read error may be behind it.

Built from TCR beta cDNA, the libraries had unique molecular identifiers in them. Input of about 0.9 to 10 million T cells yielded 500,000 to 550,000 cDNA molecules. TCRdb re-called the PCR reads with MiXCR, one entry per CDR3 protein. The repertoire has fewer than 850,000 distinct CDR3 sequences, under 60% of them found once; the top ten carry 4.9%. Study-level points and caveats: Normalized Chao1 diversity was significantly lower in multiple sclerosis patients than in controls. Patients had higher frequencies than controls of roughly five TRBV segments, including TRBV5-6, TRBV5-1 and TRBV20-1. Samples from one preparation batch, clustered by F measure, grouped strongly together.

Germline values: CDR1 DFQATT, CDR2 SNEGSKA (reference sequence). The CDR3 runs 14 residues. Specimen: blood. The sequence was collected from a girl aged 10-17 years with multiple sclerosis. J is TRBJ2-5 and V is TRBV20-1; D perhaps matches TRBD1 (5 bases). The J call may be wrong; the DNA end is better matched by TRBJ2-7. In DNA form, the CDR3 reads TGCAGTGCTGGAGATTCCCTACCAGGGTACGAGCAGTACTTC. It yields the protein CSAGDSLPGYEQYF.